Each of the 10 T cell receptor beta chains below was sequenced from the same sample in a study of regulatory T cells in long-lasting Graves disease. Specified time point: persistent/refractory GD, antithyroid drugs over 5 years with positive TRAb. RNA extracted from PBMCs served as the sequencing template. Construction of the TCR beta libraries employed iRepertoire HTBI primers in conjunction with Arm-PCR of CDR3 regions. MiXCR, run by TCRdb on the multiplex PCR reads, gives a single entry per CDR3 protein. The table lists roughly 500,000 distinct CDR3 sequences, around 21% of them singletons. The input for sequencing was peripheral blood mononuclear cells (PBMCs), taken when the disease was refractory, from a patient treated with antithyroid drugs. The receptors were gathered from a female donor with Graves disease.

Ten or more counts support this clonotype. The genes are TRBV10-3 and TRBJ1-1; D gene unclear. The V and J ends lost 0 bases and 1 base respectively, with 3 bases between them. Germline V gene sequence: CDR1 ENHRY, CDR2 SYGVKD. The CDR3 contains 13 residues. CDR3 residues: CAISESGNTEAFF. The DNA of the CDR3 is TGTGCCATCAGTGAGTCTGGGAACACTGAAGCTTTCTTT.

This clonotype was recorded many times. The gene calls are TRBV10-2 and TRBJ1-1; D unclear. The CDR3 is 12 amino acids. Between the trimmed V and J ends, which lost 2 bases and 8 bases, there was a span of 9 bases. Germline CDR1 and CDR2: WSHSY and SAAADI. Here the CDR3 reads CASSEGVREAFF. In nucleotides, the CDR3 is TGCGCCAGCAGTGAGGGTGTGAGAGAAGCTTTCTTT.

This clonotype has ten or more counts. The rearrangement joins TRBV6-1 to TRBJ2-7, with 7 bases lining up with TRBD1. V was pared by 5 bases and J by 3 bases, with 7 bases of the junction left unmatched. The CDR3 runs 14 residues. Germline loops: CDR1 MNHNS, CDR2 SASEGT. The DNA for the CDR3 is TGTGCCAGCAGTCCCGGGACAGTGCTCTACGAGCAGTACTTC. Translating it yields CASSPGTVLYEQYF.

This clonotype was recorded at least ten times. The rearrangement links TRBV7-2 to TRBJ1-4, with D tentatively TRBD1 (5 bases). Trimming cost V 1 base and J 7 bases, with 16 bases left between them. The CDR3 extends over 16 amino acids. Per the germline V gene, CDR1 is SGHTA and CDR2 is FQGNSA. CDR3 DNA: TGTGCCAGCAGCTTAGGAGGGACCAGACTCAGTGAAAAACTGTTTTTT. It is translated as CASSLGGTRLSEKLFF.

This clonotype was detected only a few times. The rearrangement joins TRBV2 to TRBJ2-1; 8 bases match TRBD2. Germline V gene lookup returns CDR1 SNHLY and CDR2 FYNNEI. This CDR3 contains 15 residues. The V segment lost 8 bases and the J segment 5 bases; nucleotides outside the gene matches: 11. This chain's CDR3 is CASHRQSGRDNEQFF. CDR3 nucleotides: TGTGCCAGCCATAGACAGTCCGGGAGGGACAATGAGCAGTTCTTC.

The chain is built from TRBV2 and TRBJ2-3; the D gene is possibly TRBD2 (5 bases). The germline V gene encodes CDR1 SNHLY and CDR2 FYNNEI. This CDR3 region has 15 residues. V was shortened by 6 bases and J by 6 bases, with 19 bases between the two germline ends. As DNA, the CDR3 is TGTGCCAGCAGCCCGCGCTGGCGGGTGGCGGATACGCAGTATTTT. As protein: CASSPRWRVADTQYF.

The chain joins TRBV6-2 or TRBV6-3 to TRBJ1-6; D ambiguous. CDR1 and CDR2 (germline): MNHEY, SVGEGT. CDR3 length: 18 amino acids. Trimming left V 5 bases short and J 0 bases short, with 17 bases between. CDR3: CASSEFGRRSSYNSPLHF. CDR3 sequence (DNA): TGTGCCAGCAGTGAATTTGGCCGTAGGAGCTCCTATAATTCACCCCTCCACTTT.

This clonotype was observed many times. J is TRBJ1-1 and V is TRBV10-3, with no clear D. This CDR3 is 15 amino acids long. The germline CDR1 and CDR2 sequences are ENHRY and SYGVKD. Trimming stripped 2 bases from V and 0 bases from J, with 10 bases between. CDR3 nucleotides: TGTGCCATCAGTGAGGCCGTAACCATGAACACTGAAGCTTTCTTT. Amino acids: CAISEAVTMNTEAFF.

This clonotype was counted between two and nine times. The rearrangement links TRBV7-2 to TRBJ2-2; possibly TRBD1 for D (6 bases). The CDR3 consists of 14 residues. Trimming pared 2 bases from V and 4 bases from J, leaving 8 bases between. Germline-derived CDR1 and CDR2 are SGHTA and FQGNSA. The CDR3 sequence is CASSLSGATGELFF. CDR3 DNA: TGTGCCAGCAGCTTATCAGGGGCCACCGGGGAGCTGTTTTTT.

The CDR3 region is CAQSEGRTDTQYF. The CDR3 DNA is TGTGCCCAGAGCGAGGGGAGAACAGATACGCAGTATTTT. V gene TRBV30 combines with J gene TRBJ2-3; possibly TRBD1 or TRBD2 for D (5 bases each). This CDR3 spans 13 amino acids. Germline values: CDR1 GTSNPN, CDR2 SVGIG (reference sequence). Trimming took off 8 bases at V and 3 bases at J, with 15 bases between the two ends.